This entry concerns a single TCR beta chain. The antigen remains undetermined. This specimen comes from a study of cytomegalovirus exposure and HLA in healthy donors. CDR1 is GTSNPN and CDR2 is SVGIG in the germline V gene (reference sequence). CDR3 length: 11 amino acids. The V and J ends lost 1 base and 8 bases respectively, with 8 bases between them. A multiplex PCR was run with 60 Vbeta primers and 13 Jbeta primers. Only in-frame clones appear in the TCRdb table, and some are missing; sequencing was by immunoSEQ multiplex PCR. Found here are fewer than 110,000 clones, 73% of them singletons; the top ten hold around 7.4%. General observations from the study: Accounts indicate the classifier identified cytomegalovirus status with strong specificity and sensitivity. Across donors, presence/absence analyses took sequencing depth to be roughly uniform. An analysis done earlier found most TCR beta V segments productive about 87% or about 30% of the time. Several top significant clusters appeared, in a later analysis, to be linked to common viral pathogens.

The sequencing input was PBMCs. The V call is TRBV30, the J call TRBJ1-1; D gene unclear. The receptor's source is a man younger than 40 in good health and CMV-seronegative. Here the CDR3 reads CAWSGTGEAFF. DNA of the CDR3: TGTGCCTGGAGTGGGACGGGAGAAGCTTTCTTT.